Each of the 10 T cell receptor beta chains below was sequenced from the same sample in a study of shared clonotypes between healthy human individuals. Method: immunoSEQ multiplex PCR; TCRdb's copy keeps in-frame clones and lacks some. This sample has about 510,000 clones, with about 75% found just once. Sequenced: PBMCs. These receptor sequences come from a woman aged 40-49 years in good health. Some clones in this sample may be carry-over from other donors' samples.

CDR3 loop: CASSLPRQGESYNEQFF. CDR3 coding DNA: TGTGCCAGCAGCTTACCCCGACAGGGGGAATCCTACAATGAGCAGTTCTTC. This chain connects TRBV7-9 to TRBJ2-1, with TRBD1 matching over 9 bases. V lost 2 bases and J lost 1; bases outside the gene matches: 6. The CDR3 contains 17 residues. Germline CDR1 and CDR2: SEHNR and FQNEAQ (reference sequence).

The V gene is TRBV7-9, the J gene TRBJ2-5; 12 bases map to TRBD2. V shed 5 bases, J shed 5 bases, and the junction held 6 bases outside the gene matches. In germline, CDR1 is SEHNR, CDR2 FQNEAQ (reference sequence). The length of the CDR3 is 15 residues. CDR3 region: CASSETGTSGETQYF. CDR3 in DNA: TGTGCCAGCAGCGAAACCGGGACTAGCGGGGAGACCCAGTACTTC.

This clone was counted between two and nine times. The chain carries TRBV11-2 and TRBJ2-5; the match to TRBD2 covers 12 bases. The V segment lost 5 bases and the J segment 4 bases; nucleotides outside the gene matches: 2. The CDR3 is 14 residues long. CDR1 and CDR2 from the germline V gene are SGHAT and FQNNGV. The CDR3 here is CASSPGLAGETQYF. The CDR3 nucleotides are TGTGCCAGCAGCCCGGGACTAGCGGGAGAGACCCAGTACTTC.

This clone was detected ten times or more. This rearrangement joins TRBV11-2 to TRBJ1-1; D unclear. In germline, CDR1 is SGHAT, CDR2 FQNNGV. This CDR3 is built from 13 residues. V was cut by 2 bases and J by 6 bases, with 10 bases left in between. DNA for the CDR3: TGTGCCAGCAGCTTACAGTTCAATTCTGAAGCTTTCTTT. This codes for CASSLQFNSEAFF.

As concerns this clone: Possible read error: a much larger clone is one base away. Other DNA variants within this sample encode the same CDR3. The chain is built from TRBV9 and TRBJ2-1; 10 bases are shared with TRBD2. The V and J ends lost 0 bases and 4 bases, in that order; junction bases with no gene match: 1. The V gene's germline CDR1 is SGDLS and CDR2 YYNGEE. CDR3 length equals 15 residues. This CDR3 reads CASSVGLAGYNEQFF. The DNA of the CDR3 is TGTGCCAGCAGCGTAGGACTAGCGGGTTACAATGAGCAGTTCTTC.

J is TRBJ2-2 and V is TRBV30; no clear D gene. The germline V and J ends were trimmed by 0 bases and 7 bases, with 6 bases remaining between them. In germline, CDR1 is GTSNPN, CDR2 SVGIG (reference sequence). This CDR3 has 12 amino acids. The CDR3 protein is CAWSVGGGELFF. In DNA, the CDR3 is TGTGCCTGGAGTGTAGGTGGCGGGGAGCTGTTTTTT.

This clone was found once. One base separates it from a far larger clone, so it is likely a read error. Other DNA sequences from this sample encode an identical CDR3 as well. V gene TRBV10-1 combines with J gene TRBJ1-4; D might be TRBD1 (6 bases). Germline CDR1 is WNHNN and CDR2 is SYGVQD (reference sequence). The CDR3 extends over 16 amino acids. CDR3 region: CASSVKGGRNNEKLFF. Here the CDR3 DNA reads TGCGCCAGCAGTGTTAAGGGGGGGAGGAATAATGAAAAACTGTTTTTC.

In its sample, this clone was seen a few times. The V and J genes are TRBV7-8 and TRBJ2-7, with D perhaps matching TRBD2 (5 bases). The CDR3 totals 14 residues. Germline CDR1 reads SGHVS; CDR2 reads FQNEAQ. V lost 5 bases and J lost 1, with 12 bases in between. The CDR3 DNA reads TGTGCCAGCAGCCACCCTGGAGGTTCCTACGAGCAGTACTTC. Its protein product is CASSHPGGSYEQYF.

The chain recombines TRBV30 with TRBJ1-4; no firm D call. The CDR3 spans 13 residues. Per germline, CDR1 GTSNPN and CDR2 SVGIG (reference sequence). Trimming shortened V by 0 bases and J by 5 bases, and 7 bases separated the two germline ends. This CDR3 is CAWSVITNEKLFF. For the CDR3, the DNA is TGTGCCTGGAGTGTTATCACGAATGAAAAACTGTTTTTT.

The chain joins TRBV5-1 to TRBJ1-1, with 7 nucleotides matching TRBD1. The CDR3 sequence is 14 residues long. CDR1 and CDR2 from the germline V gene are SGHRS and YFSETQ. V shed 2 bases, J shed 3 bases, and the junction held 4 bases outside the gene matches. In nucleotides, the CDR3 is TGCGCCAGCAGCTTACAGACAGGGCACACTGAAGCTTTCTTT. Translating it yields CASSLQTGHTEAFF. Complete variable domain (other parts from reference TRBV5-1 and TRBJ1-1): KAGVTQTPRYLIKTRGQQVTLSCSPISGHRSVSWYQQTPGQGLQFLFEYFSETQRNKGNFPGRFSGRQFSNSRSEMNVSTLELGDSALYLCASSLQTGHTEAFFGQGTRLTVV.